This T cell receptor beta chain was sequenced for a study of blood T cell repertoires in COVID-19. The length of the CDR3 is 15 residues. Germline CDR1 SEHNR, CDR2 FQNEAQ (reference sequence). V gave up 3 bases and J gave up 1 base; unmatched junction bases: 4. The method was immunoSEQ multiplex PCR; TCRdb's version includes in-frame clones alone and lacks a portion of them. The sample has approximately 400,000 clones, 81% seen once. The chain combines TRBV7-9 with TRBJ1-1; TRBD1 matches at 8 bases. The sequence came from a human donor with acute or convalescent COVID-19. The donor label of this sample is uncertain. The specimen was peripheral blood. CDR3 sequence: CASSLRGTGNTEAFF. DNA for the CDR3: TGTGCCAGCAGCTTGAGAGGGACAGGGAACACTGAAGCTTTCTTT. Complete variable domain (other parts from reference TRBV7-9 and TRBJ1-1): DTGVSQNPRHKITKRGQNVTFRCDPISEHNRLYWYRQTLGQGPEFLTYFQNEAQLEKSRLLSDRFSAERPKGSFSTLEIQRTEQGDSAMYLCASSLRGTGNTEAFFGQGTRLTVV.